This TCR beta chain is drawn from a study of regulatory T cells in long-lasting Graves disease. Across the whole study: Persistent Graves' disease denoted over 5 years of antithyroid drugs plus positive TSH receptor antibodies.

The CDR3 is made up of 16 amino acids. With V trimmed by 6 bases and J by 5 bases, 12 bases remained unmatched. Germline CDR1 MNHEY, CDR2 SVGEGT. Study-wide findings and caveats: Persistent disease favored TRBV28, TRBJ1-2 and TRBJ2-5. Thyroid tissue was not sampled; only peripheral blood was.

Sequencing libraries for TCR beta were prepared with iRepertoire HTBI primers and Arm-PCR of CDR3 regions. A single record per CDR3 protein comes from TCRdb applying MiXCR to the multiplex PCR reads. The sample lists 300,000 to 500,000 distinct CDR3 sequences, roughly 20% seen once, with less than 25% in the top ten. Of note for this clonotype: As yet, its antigen is unknown.

Time point in this sample: persistent/refractory GD, antithyroid drugs over 5 years with positive TRAb. Construction of the TCR library relied on RNA isolated from PBMCs. Collection of peripheral blood (about 8.1 milliliters) was done using EDTA tubes. The sequence was collected from a female donor with Graves disease. The chain combines TRBV6-2 or TRBV6-3 with TRBJ2-2, with TRBD1 identical over 7 bases. The material sequenced was peripheral blood mononuclear cells (PBMCs), taken when the disease was refractory, from a patient treated with antithyroid drugs. CDR3 amino acids: CASRGTGVGWTGELFF. In DNA, the CDR3 is TGTGCCAGCAGGGGCACAGGGGTGGGGTGGACCGGGGAGCTGTTTTTT.